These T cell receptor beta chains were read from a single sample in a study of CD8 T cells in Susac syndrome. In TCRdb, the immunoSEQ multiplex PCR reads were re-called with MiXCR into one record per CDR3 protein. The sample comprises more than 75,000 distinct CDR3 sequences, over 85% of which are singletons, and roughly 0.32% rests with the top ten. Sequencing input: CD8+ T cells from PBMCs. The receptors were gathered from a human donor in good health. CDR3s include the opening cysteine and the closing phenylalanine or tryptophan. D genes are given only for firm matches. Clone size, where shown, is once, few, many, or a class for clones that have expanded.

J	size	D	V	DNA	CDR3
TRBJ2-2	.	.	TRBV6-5	TGTGCCAGCAGTTACTCGAGTACAGTGGTCCTCGCGAACACCGGGGAGCTGTTTTTT	CASSYSSTVVLANTGELFF
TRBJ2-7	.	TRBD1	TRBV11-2	TGTGCCAGCAGCTTCGGACAGGCGAGCTACGAGCAGTACTTC	CASSFGQASYEQYF
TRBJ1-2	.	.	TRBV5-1	TGCGCCAGCACCCCCGAGGGGTACTATGGCTACACCTTC	CASTPEGYYGYTF
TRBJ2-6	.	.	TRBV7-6	TGTGCCAGCAGCTTAGGGACGGTAGCTGGGGCCAACGTCCTGACTTTC	CASSLGTVAGANVLTF
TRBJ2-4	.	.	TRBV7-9	TGTGCCAGCAGCTTGGCAGAGGGGGCCAAAAACATTCAGTACTTC	CASSLAEGAKNIQYF
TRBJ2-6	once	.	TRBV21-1	TGTGCCAGCCGGCGGACAGGGCAGGACCGATCTGGGGCCAACGTCCTGACTTTC	CASRRTGQDRSGANVLTF
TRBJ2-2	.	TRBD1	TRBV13	TGTGCCAGCAGCGCGAGACAGGGAAGGGACACCGGGGAGCTGTTTTTT	CASSARQGRDTGELFF
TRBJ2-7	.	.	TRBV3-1	TGTGCCAGCAGCCAAGACAGGGAGCCCCCCTACGAGCAGTACTTC	CASSQDREPPYEQYF
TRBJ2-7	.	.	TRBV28	TGTGCCAGCAGTTTAAAAGGGGCAGGGAAAGAGCAGTACTTC	CASSLKGAGKEQYF
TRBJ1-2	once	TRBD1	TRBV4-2	TGTGCCAGCAGCCAAGAGGGGACAGGGGGCTATCGCTACACCTTC	CASSQEGTGGYRYTF